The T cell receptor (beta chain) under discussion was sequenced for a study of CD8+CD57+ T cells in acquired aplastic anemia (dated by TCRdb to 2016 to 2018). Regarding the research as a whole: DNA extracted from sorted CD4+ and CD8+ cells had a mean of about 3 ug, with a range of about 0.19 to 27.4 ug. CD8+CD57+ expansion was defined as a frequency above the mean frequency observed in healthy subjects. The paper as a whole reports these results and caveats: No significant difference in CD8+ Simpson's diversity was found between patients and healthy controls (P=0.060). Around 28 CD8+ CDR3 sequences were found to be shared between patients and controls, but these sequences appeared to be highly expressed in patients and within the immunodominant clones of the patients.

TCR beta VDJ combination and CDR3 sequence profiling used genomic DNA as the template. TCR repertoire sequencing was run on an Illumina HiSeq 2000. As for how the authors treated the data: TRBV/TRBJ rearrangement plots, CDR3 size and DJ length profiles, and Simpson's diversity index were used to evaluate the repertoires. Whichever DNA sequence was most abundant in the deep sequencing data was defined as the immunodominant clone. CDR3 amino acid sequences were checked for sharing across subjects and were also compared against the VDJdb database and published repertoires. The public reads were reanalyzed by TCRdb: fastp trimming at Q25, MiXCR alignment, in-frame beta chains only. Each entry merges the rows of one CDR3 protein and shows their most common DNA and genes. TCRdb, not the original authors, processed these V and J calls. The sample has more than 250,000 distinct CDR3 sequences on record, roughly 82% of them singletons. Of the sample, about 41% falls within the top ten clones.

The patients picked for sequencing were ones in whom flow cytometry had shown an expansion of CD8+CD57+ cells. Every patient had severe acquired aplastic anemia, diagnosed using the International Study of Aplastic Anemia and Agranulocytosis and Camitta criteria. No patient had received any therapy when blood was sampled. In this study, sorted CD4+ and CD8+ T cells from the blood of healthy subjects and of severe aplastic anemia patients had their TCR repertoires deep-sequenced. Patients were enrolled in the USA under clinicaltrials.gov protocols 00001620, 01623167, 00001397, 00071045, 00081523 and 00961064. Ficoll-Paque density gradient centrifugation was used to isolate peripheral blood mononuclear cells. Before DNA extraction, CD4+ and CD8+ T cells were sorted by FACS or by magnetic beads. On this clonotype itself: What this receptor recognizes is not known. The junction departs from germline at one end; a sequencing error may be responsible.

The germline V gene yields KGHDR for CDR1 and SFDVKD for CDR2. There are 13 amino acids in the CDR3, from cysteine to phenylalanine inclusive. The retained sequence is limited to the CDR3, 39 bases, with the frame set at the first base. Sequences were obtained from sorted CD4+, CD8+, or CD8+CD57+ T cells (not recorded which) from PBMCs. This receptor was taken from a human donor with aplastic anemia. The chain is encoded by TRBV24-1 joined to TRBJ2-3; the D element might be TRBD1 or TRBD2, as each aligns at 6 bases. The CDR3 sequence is CASVDGGTETQFF. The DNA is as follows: TGTGCCAGCGTGGACGGGGGCACAGAGACGCAGTTTTTT.